This T cell receptor beta chain was obtained from a study of CD4 T cell repertoires in COVID-19 (dated by TCRdb to about 2021). About the investigation overall: For cross-reactivity analysis, CFSE-low cells were expanded with IL-2 for nine to eleven days, then relabeled and restimulated with spike proteins from other coronaviruses. Naturally processed CD4+ T cell responses to SARS-CoV-2 spike and nucleoprotein were characterized in COVID-19-recovered individuals, and clonal composition was assessed by TCR Vbeta sequencing. In three recovered individuals, the TCR Vbeta repertoire of SARS-CoV-2-reactive T cells was analyzed at the subset level. What the authors observed across the whole study: Between about 6 and 26% of SARS-CoV-2 clonotypes were also found in SARS-CoV and/or HKU1 spike-stimulated secondary cultures, consistent with cross-reactivity. Several of the most expanded SARS-CoV-2-reactive clonotypes were found to be shared between two or all three memory subsets, suggesting intraclonal diversification.

Taken with the paper, the label for time point translates to: sample from a COVID-19-recovered individual after infection. The donors were patients who had recovered from mild-to-severe COVID-19. Uncultured memory T cell samples were sequenced directly after ex vivo isolation. CD4+ total memory, central memory, effector memory and circulating T follicular helper cells were isolated from peripheral blood mononuclear cells. The receptor library was made with the immunoSEQ multiplex PCR assay. The paper's processing steps were these. To quantify how much the repertoires of different subsets overlapped, the Chao-Jaccard similarity index was used along with counts of shared clonotypes. In TCRdb, the immuneACCESS table is reduced to in-frame sequences with V and J assigned. These tables do not hold every clone; where another copy was compared, an unresolved V gene accounts for under half, and the others remain unexplained. From that table come the V and J calls and clone size; the DNA was used to work out D and trimming. The sample table holds 60,000 to 90,000 clones, of which about four fifths were seen once. The ten top clones hold 0.45% to 0.6% of the sample.

About this clone: What this receptor recognizes is not known. No clone much larger than this one lies a single base away; base qualities are absent.

V lost 3 bases and J lost 2 bases; the stretch between them is 10 bases long. The CDR3 contains 14 residues, cysteine and phenylalanine counted. Left in the record is the CDR3 DNA by itself, 42 bases read in frame from the first base. CDR1 and CDR2 are drawn from the germline V gene (reference sequence): WNHNN, SYGVQD. The clonotype was recovered from a human donor who had COVID-19. The chain joins TRBV10-1 to TRBJ2-5; no D gene can be assigned with confidence. The sample here was CD4+ T cells from peripheral blood, taken after recovery from COVID-19. This receptor carries the CDR3 CASSDTARQETQYF. The nucleotide sequence reads as follows: TGCGCCAGCAGTGACACAGCTCGACAAGAGACCCAGTACTTC.